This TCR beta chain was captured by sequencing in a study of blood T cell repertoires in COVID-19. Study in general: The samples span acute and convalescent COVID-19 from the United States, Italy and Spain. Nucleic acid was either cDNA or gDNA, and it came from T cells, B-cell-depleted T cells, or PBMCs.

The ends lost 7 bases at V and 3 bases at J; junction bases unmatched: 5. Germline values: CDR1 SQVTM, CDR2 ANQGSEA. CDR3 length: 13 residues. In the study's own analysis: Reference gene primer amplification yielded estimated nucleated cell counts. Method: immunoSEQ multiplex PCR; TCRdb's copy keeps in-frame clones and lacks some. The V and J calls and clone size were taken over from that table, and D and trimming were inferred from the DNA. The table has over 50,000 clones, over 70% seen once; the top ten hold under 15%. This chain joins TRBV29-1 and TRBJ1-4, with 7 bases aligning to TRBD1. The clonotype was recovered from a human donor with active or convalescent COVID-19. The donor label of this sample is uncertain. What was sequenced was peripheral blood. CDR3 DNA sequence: TGCAGCGCGAGGGGGACAGCTAATGAAAAACTGTTTTTT. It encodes CSARGTANEKLFF.